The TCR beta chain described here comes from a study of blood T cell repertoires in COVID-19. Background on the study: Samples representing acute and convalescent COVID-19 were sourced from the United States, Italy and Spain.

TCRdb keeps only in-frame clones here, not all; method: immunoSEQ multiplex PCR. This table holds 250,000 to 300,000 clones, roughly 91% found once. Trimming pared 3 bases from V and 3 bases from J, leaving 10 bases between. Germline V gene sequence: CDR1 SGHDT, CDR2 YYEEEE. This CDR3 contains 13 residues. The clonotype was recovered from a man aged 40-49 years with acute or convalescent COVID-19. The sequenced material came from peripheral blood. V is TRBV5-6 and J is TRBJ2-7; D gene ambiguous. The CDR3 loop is CASSSVYIYEQYF. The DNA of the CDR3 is TGTGCCAGCAGCTCAGTGTATATCTACGAGCAGTACTTC. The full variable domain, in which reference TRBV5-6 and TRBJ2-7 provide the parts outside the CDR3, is DAGVTQSPTHLIKTRGQQVTLRCSPKSGHDTVSWYQQALGQGPQFIFQYYEEEERQRGNFPDRFSGHQFPNYSSELNVNALLLGDSALYLCASSSVYIYEQYFGPGTRLTVT.